These 20 T cell receptor beta chains were sequenced from one sample in a study of T cells in localized non-small cell lung cancer. Assay used: immunoSEQ multiplex PCR; TCRdb lists only in-frame clones, some missing. The sample consists of approximately 26,000 clones, approximately 78% of them appearing once. This specimen consisted of peripheral blood, obtained before any cancer treatment. The receptor source for this set is a woman between 35 and 75 years old with stage I lung adenocarcinoma.

The rearrangement joins TRBV5-8 to TRBJ1-5, with no clear D. CDR1 is SGHTS and CDR2 is YDEGEE in the germline V gene. V lost 1 base to trimming and J lost 9 bases, with 20 bases between them. The CDR3 loop spans 16 amino acids. The DNA of the CDR3 is TGTGCCAGCAGCTTGCGCAAGGTACCGTGGTCGGCGCCCCAGCATTTT. Translated, it gives CASSLRKVPWSAPQHF.

This sequence joins TRBV5-8 and TRBJ1-4; D is unclear. CDR1 is SGHTS and CDR2 is YDEGEE in the germline V gene. The V end lost 0 bases, the J end lost 5 bases, and 5 bases lay between the germline ends. The CDR3 runs to 13 residues. CDR3 amino acids: CASSLGRNEKLFF. The CDR3, as DNA: TGTGCCAGCAGCTTGGGCAGGAATGAAAAACTGTTTTTT.

The chain recombines TRBV6-5 with TRBJ2-7; a possible D gene is TRBD2 (5 bases). CDR1 and CDR2 from the germline V gene are MNHEY and SVGAGI. Trimming took off 4 bases at V and 3 bases at J, with 10 bases between the two ends. CDR3 length equals 13 residues. Here the CDR3 DNA reads TGTGCCAGCAGTTCGGCTAGCAACTACGAGCAGTACTTC. Translated: CASSSASNYEQYF.

V usage is TRBV11-2 and J usage is TRBJ2-1, with D unclear. The CDR3 spans 13 residues. The germline V gene encodes CDR1 SGHAT and CDR2 FQNNGV. With 4 bases removed from V and 3 bases from J, the gap between germline ends came to 7 bases. CDR3 sequence reads: CASSSQYYNEQFF. CDR3 bases: TGTGCCAGCAGCTCACAGTACTACAATGAGCAGTTCTTC.

The rearrangement links TRBV6-6 to TRBJ2-7, with D tentatively TRBD1 (6 bases). V was pared by 4 bases and J by 3 bases, with 7 bases between. The CDR3 covers 12 residues. The germline V gene has CDR1 MNHNY and CDR2 SVGAGI (reference sequence). The CDR3 region has the DNA TGTGCCAGCAGTTCACAGGGCTACGAGCAGTACTTC. Amino acid sequence: CASSSQGYEQYF.

The J gene is TRBJ1-1, the V gene TRBV7-9; 9 nucleotides line up with TRBD1. The CDR3 has 13 residues. In germline, CDR1 is SEHNR, CDR2 FQNEAQ (reference sequence). The ends lost 5 bases at V and 8 bases at J; junction bases unmatched: 6. CDR3 sequence reads: CASSTWDRDEAFF. The CDR3 DNA reads TGTGCCAGCAGCACCTGGGACAGGGACGAAGCTTTCTTT.

The chain has TRBV7-2 and TRBJ2-2; possibly TRBD2 for D (6 bases). CDR1 is SGHTA and CDR2 is FQGNSA in the germline V gene. This CDR3 is built from 15 residues. Trimming removed 4 bases at V and 7 bases at J, with 16 bases between. This CDR3 is CASSSSGTGVGELFF. CDR3 DNA sequence: TGTGCCAGCAGCTCGTCAGGAACGGGGGTCGGGGAGCTGTTTTTT.

The chain combines TRBV2 with TRBJ1-4, with D possibly being TRBD1 (5 bases). Germline V CDR1 and CDR2: SNHLY, FYNNEI. V lost 2 bases, J lost 3 bases, and 7 bases lay in between. The length of the CDR3 is 14 residues. DNA for the CDR3: TGTGCCAGCAGTGAACAGGGTTCTAATGAAAAACTGTTTTTT. Its translation is CASSEQGSNEKLFF.

V gene TRBV6-1 combines with J gene TRBJ2-7; 7 bases are a match to TRBD1. The V gene's germline CDR1 is MNHNS and CDR2 SASEGT. This CDR3 has 12 residues. V lost 4 bases to trimming and J lost 5 bases; unmatched junction nucleotides: 2. CDR3 loop: CASSVQGNEQYF. The CDR3 coding sequence is TGTGCCAGCAGTGTACAGGGGAACGAGCAGTACTTC.

The chain couples TRBV27 to TRBJ1-5; 9 bases agree with TRBD1. V shed 6 bases, J shed 0 bases, and the junction held 9 bases outside the gene matches. The CDR3 consists of 17 residues. Per germline, CDR1 MNHEY and CDR2 SMNVEV (reference sequence). In nucleotides, the CDR3 is TGTGCCAGCAGGCTGACAGGGGGTCCGGGTAGCAATCAGCCCCAGCATTTT. As protein: CASRLTGGPGSNQPQHF.

V is TRBV4-3 and J is TRBJ2-7, with D tentatively TRBD1 (5 bases). CDR3 length: 17 amino acids. The V and J ends lost 0 bases and 3 bases respectively, with 18 bases between them. Germline V CDR1 and CDR2: LGHNA, YSLEER. The CDR3 sequence: CASSQDFGAGAFYEQYF. DNA of the CDR3: TGCGCCAGCAGCCAAGATTTTGGGGCAGGAGCTTTCTACGAGCAGTACTTC.

The rearrangement joins TRBV5-1 to TRBJ2-3, with a possible D match to TRBD2 (5 bases). Deletions cut 6 bases from V and 1 base from J, with 18 bases between. CDR1 and CDR2 (germline): SGHRS, YFSETQ. This CDR3 comprises 16 residues. CDR3 protein: CASTPVEALGTDTQYF. The CDR3 coding sequence is TGCGCCAGCACCCCGGTGGAGGCTTTGGGCACAGATACGCAGTATTTT.

In its sample, this clone was seen once. The rearrangement links TRBV10-3 to TRBJ1-6; D is ambiguous. With 5 bases removed from V and 11 bases from J, the gap between germline ends came to 16 bases. Germline CDR1 reads ENHRY; CDR2 reads SYGVKD. The CDR3 totals 14 residues. CDR3 residues: CAISPREAGAPLHF. In DNA, the CDR3 is TGTGCCATCAGTCCCAGAGAGGCAGGAGCACCCCTCCACTTT.

The chain uses TRBV5-1 and TRBJ1-1; D is uncertain. The CDR3 has 13 amino acids. CDR1 and CDR2 (germline): SGHRS, YFSETQ. V was clipped by 2 bases and J by 1 base, with 6 bases between them. This CDR3 is CASSLGGNTEAFF. As DNA, the CDR3 is TGCGCCAGCAGCTTAGGCGGGAACACTGAAGCTTTCTTT.

The V call is TRBV2, the J call TRBJ2-2, with D perhaps TRBD2 (5 bases). The germline CDR1 and CDR2 sequences are SNHLY and FYNNEI. V dropped 6 bases and J dropped 0 bases, with 11 bases sitting between them. This CDR3 spans 15 amino acids. As DNA, the CDR3 is TGTGCCAGCAGGGAGGACTCCGCGAACACCGGGGAGCTGTTTTTT. This translates into CASREDSANTGELFF.

The chain couples TRBV19 to TRBJ1-5, with D perhaps matching TRBD1 (5 bases). The length of the CDR3 is 18 residues. V gave up 1 base and J gave up 0 bases, with 16 bases separating them. The germline gives CDR1 LNHDA, CDR2 SQIVND (reference sequence). CDR3 protein: CASSIGSGRADSNQPQHF. DNA of the CDR3: TGTGCCAGTAGTATAGGCTCAGGCAGGGCGGATAGCAATCAGCCCCAGCATTTT.

The V and J genes are TRBV7-2 and TRBJ2-4; possibly TRBD1 for D (5 bases). Germline V gene sequence: CDR1 SGHTA, CDR2 FQGNSA. Trimming removed 1 base at V and 3 bases at J, with 7 bases between. This CDR3 comprises 14 residues. The CDR3 bases are TGTGCCAGCAGCTTAGGGGGCAGCAAAAACATTCAGTACTTC. It is translated as CASSLGGSKNIQYF.

This rearrangement joins TRBV2 to TRBJ1-5; D not certain. The CDR3 is 16 residues long. V was shortened by 1 base and J by 6 bases, with 16 bases between the two germline ends. The V gene's germline CDR1 is SNHLY and CDR2 FYNNEI. For the CDR3, the DNA is TGTGCCAGCAGTGAAGTTTACAGCCTGGGGATTCAGCCCCAGCATTTT. This gives the protein CASSEVYSLGIQPQHF.

This sequence joins TRBV19 and TRBJ2-7; the D gene is possibly TRBD2 (5 bases). CDR1 is LNHDA, CDR2 SQIVND, per germline (reference sequence). Trimming shortened V by 3 bases and J by 7 bases, and 13 bases separated the two germline ends. CDR3 length: 13 amino acids. The CDR3 sequence is CASSMRASGEQYF. The CDR3 DNA reads as TGTGCCAGTAGTATGAGGGCCTCGGGGGAGCAGTACTTC. The full variable domain, in which reference TRBV19 and TRBJ2-7 provide the parts outside the CDR3, is DGGITQSPKYLFRKEGQNVTLSCEQNLNHDAMYWYRQDPGQGLRLIYYSQIVNDFQKGDIAEGYSVSREKKESFPLTVTSAQKNPTAFYLCASSMRASGEQYFGPGTRLTVT.

The chain combines TRBV7-2 with TRBJ1-1, with no clear D. The V gene lost 1 base and the J gene lost 9 bases, with 12 bases spanning the gap. Germline CDR1 SGHTA, CDR2 FQGNSA. This CDR3 comprises 13 residues. This CDR3 is CASSLEDGRKAFF. Written as DNA, the CDR3 is TGTGCCAGCAGCTTAGAGGATGGCCGTAAAGCTTTCTTT. Combining the CDR3 with reference TRBV7-2 and TRBJ1-1 gives the whole variable domain GAGVSQSPSNKVTEKGKDVELRCDPISGHTALYWYRQSLGQGLEFLIYFQGNSAPDKSGLPSDRFSAERTGGSVSTLTIQRTQQEDSAVYLCASSLEDGRKAFFGQGTRLTVV.